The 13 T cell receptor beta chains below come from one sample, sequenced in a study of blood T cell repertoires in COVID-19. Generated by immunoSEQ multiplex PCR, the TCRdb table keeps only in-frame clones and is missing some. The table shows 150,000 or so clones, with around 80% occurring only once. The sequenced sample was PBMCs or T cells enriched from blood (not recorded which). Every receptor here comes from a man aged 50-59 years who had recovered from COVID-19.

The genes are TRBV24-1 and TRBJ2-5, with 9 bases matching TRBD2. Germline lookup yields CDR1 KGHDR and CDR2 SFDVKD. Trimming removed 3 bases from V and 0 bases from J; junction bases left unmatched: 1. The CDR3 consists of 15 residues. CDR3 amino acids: CATSDTSGYQETQYF. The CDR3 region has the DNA TGTGCCACCAGTGATACTAGCGGGTACCAAGAGACCCAGTACTTC.

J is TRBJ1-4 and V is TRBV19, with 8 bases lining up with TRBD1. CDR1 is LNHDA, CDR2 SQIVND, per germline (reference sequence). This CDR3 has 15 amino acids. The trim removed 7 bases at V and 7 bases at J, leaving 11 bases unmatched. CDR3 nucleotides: TGTGCCAGTATCAACCGTCGAGACAGGGGTGAAAAACTGTTTTTT. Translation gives CASINRRDRGEKLFF.

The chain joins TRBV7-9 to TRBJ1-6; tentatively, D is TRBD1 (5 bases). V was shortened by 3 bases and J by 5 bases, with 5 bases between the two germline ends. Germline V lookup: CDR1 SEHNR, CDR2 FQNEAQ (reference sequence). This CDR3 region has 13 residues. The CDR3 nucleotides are TGTGCCAGCAGCTTGACAGATAATTCACCCCTCCACTTT. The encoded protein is CASSLTDNSPLHF. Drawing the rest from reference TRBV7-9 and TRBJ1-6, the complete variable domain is DTGVSQNPRHKITKRGQNVTFRCDPISEHNRLYWYRQTLGQGPEFLTYFQNEAQLEKSRLLSDRFSAERPKGSFSTLEIQRTEQGDSAMYLCASSLTDNSPLHFGNGTRLTVT.

CDR3 residues: CASSLGQGNTIYF. CDR3 coding DNA: TGTGCCAGCAGTTTAGGACAGGGAAACACCATATATTTT. This chain joins TRBV12-3 or TRBV12-4 and TRBJ1-3, with TRBD1 as a possible D gene (5 bases). CDR3 length: 13 amino acids. V lost 1 base to trimming and J lost 4 bases, with 5 bases between them.

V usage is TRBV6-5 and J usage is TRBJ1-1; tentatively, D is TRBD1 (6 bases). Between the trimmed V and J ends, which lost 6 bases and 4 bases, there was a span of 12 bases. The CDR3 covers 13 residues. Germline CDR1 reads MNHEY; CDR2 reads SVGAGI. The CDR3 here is CASRTGDITEAFF. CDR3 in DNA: TGTGCCAGCAGGACAGGAGATATCACTGAAGCTTTCTTT.

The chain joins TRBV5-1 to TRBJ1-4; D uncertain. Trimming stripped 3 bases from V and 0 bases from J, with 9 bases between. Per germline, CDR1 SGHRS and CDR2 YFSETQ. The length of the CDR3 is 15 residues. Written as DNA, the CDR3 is TGCGCCAGCAGCTCAAACAGTGCAACTAATGAAAAACTGTTTTTT. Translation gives CASSSNSATNEKLFF.

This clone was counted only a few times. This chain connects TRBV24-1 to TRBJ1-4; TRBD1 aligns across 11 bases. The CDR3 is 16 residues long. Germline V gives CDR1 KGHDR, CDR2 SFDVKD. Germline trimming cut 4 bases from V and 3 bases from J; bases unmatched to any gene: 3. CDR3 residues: CATSEGGQGANEKLFF. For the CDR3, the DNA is TGTGCCACCAGTGAAGGGGGACAGGGGGCTAATGAAAAACTGTTTTTT.

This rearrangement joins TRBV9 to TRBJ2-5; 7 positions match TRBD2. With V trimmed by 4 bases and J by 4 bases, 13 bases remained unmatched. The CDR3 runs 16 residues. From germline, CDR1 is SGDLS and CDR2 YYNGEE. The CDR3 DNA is TGTGCCAGCAGCTCCATGAGTGGGGGGGTCGGAGAGACCCAGTACTTC. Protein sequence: CASSSMSGGVGETQYF.

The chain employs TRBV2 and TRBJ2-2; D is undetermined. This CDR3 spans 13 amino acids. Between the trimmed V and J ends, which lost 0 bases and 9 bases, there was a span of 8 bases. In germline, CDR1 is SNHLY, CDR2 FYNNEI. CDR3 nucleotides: TGTGCCAGCAGTGAAGCGCAGGCTCGGGAGCTGTTTTTT. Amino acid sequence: CASSEAQARELFF.

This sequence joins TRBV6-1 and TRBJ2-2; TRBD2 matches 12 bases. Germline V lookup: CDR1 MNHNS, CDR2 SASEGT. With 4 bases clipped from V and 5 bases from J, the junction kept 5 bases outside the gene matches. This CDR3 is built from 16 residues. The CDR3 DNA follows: TGTGCCAGCAGTGCTACTAGCGGGGGGCGGACCGGGGAGCTGTTTTTT. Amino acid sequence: CASSATSGGRTGELFF.

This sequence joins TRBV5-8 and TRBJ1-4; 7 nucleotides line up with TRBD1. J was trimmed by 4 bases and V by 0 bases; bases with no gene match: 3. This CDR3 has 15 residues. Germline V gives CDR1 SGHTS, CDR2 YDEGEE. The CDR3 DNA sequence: TGTGCCAGCAGCTTGGGGACAGGTGTTAATGAAAAACTGTTTTTT. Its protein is CASSLGTGVNEKLFF.

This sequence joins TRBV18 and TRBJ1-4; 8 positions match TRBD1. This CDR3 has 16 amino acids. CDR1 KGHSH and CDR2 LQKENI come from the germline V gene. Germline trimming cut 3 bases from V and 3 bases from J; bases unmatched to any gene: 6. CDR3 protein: CASSPVQGAANEKLFF. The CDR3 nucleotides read TGTGCCAGCTCACCTGTTCAGGGGGCAGCTAATGAAAAACTGTTTTTT. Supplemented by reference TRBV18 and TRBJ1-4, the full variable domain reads NAGVMQNPRHLVRRRGQEARLRCSPMKGHSHVYWYRQLPEEGLKFMVYLQKENIIDESGMPKERFSAEFPKEGPSILRIQQVVRGDSAAYFCASSPVQGAANEKLFFGSGTQLSVL.

CDR3 loop: CASSTGQGRNQPQHF. CDR3 DNA sequence: TGTGCCAGCTCTACGGGACAGGGGCGCAATCAGCCCCAGCATTTT. The rearrangement uses TRBV18 and TRBJ1-5, with 10 bases matching TRBD1. The germline V gene has CDR1 KGHSH and CDR2 LQKENI. The CDR3 has 15 amino acids. The V segment lost 6 bases and the J segment 2 bases; nucleotides outside the gene matches: 4.